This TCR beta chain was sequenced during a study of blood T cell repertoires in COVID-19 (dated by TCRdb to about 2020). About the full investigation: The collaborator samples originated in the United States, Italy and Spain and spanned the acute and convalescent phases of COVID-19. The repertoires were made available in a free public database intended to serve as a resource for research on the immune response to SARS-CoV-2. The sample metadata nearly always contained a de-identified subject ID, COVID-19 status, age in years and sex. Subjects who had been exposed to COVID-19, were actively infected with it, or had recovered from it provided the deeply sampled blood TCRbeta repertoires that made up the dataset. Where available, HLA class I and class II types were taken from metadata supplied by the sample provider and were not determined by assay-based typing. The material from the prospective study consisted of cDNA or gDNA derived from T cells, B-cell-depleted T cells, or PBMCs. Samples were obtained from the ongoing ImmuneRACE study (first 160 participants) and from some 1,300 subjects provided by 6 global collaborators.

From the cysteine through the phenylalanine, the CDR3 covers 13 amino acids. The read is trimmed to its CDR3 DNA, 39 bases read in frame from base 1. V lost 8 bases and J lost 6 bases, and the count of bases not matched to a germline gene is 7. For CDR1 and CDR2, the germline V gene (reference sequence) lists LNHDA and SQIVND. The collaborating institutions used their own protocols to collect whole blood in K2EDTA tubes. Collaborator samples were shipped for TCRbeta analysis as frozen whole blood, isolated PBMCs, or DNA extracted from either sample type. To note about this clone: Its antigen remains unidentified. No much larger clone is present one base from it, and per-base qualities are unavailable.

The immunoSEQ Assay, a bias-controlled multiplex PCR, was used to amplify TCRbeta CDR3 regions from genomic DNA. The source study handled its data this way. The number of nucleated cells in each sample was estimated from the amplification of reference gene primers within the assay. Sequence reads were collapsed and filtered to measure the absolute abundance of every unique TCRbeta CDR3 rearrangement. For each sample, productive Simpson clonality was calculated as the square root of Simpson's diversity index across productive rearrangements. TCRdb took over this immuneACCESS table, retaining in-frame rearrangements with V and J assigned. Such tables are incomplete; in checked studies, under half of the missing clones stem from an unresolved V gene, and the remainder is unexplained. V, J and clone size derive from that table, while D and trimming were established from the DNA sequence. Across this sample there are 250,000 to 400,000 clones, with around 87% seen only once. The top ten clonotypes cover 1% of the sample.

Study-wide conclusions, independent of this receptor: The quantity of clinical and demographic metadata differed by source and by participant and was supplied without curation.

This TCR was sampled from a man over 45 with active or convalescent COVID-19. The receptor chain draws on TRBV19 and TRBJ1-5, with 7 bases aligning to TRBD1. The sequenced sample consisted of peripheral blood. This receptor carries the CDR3 CASVRQGGQPQHF. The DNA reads TGTGCCAGTGTGAGACAGGGTGGTCAGCCCCAGCATTTT. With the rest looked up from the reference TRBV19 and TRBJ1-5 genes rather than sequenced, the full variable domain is DGGITQSPKYLFRKEGQNVTLSCEQNLNHDAMYWYRQDPGQGLRLIYYSQIVNDFQKGDIAEGYSVSREKKESFPLTVTSAQKNPTAFYLCASVRQGGQPQHFGDGTRLSIL.